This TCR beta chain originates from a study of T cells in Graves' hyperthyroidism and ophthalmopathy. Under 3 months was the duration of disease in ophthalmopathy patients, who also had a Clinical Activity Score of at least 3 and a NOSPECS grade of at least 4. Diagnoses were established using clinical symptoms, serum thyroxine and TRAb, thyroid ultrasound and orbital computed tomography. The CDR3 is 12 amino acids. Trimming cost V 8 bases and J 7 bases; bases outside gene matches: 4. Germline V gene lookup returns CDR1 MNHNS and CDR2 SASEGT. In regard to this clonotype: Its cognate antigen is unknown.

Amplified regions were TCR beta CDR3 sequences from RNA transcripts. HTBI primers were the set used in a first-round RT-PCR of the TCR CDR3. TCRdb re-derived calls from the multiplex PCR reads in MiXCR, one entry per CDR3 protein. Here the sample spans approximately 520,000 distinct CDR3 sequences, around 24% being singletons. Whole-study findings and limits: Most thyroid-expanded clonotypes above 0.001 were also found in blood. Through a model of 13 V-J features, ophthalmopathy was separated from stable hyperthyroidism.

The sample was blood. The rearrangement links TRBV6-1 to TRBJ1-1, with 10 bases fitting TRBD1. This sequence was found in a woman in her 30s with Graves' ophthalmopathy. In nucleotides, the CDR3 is TGTGCCAGCGGGGGACAGGGGCTTGAAGCTTTCTTT. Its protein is CASGGQGLEAFF.